The 20 T cell receptor beta chains below all came from one sample that was sequenced in a study of Tregs in tolerant kidney transplant recipients. Method: immunoSEQ multiplex PCR; TCRdb's copy keeps in-frame clones and lacks some. The table records about 14,000 clones, about 80% of them present only once. The input for sequencing was Tregs from blood, taken before the transplant. These receptors were taken from a human donor who received a combined kidney and bone marrow transplant.

This sequence joins TRBV27 and TRBJ2-3; 10 positions agree with TRBD2. This CDR3 contains 17 residues. Germline V lookup: CDR1 MNHEY, CDR2 SMNVEV (reference sequence). The V and J ends lost 3 bases and 2 bases, in that order; junction bases with no gene match: 8. This CDR3 reads CASSFTGLAEVTDTQYF. The CDR3 DNA reads TGTGCCAGCAGTTTTACAGGACTAGCGGAAGTCACAGATACGCAGTATTTT.

The genes are TRBV21-1 and TRBJ1-2. TRBV21-1 is a pseudogene locus. The CDR3 has 15 residues. The CDR3 sequence: CASRNPSGANYGYTF. DNA for the CDR3: TGTGCCAGCAGAAACCCCTCGGGGGCTAACTATGGCTACACCTTC.

This chain joins TRBV6-1 and TRBJ2-7, with D perhaps TRBD1 (6 bases). CDR3 length equals 19 residues. V lost 1 base, J lost 0 bases, and 22 bases lay in between. From germline, CDR1 is MNHNS and CDR2 SASEGT. This CDR3 is CASSEGLRVADRSSYEQYF. For the CDR3, the DNA is TGTGCCAGCAGTGAAGGTCTCAGAGTGGCGGACAGAAGCTCCTACGAGCAGTACTTC.

J is TRBJ1-1 and V is TRBV6-5; the match to TRBD1 covers 7 bases. Unmatched junction bases numbered 7, after V lost 5 bases and J lost 1 base. The germline V gene encodes CDR1 MNHEY and CDR2 SVGAGI. The CDR3 runs 15 residues. CDR3 DNA sequence: TGTGCCAGCAGTCCCCAGGGACAGAGGAACACTGAAGCTTTCTTT. Protein: CASSPQGQRNTEAFF.

This chain links TRBV4-3 with TRBJ2-5, with 10 bases aligning to TRBD1. J gave up 4 bases and V 0 bases, and 5 bases lay outside the gene matches. Germline V gene sequence: CDR1 LGHNA, CDR2 YSLEER. CDR3 size: 16 residues. DNA for the CDR3: TGCGCCAGCAGCCAAGAAGGGACAGGGGTCTCAGAGACCCAGTACTTC. This gives the protein CASSQEGTGVSETQYF.

The gene calls are TRBV10-3 and TRBJ2-7, with TRBD2 identical over 8 bases. CDR3 length equals 15 residues. CDR1 is ENHRY and CDR2 is SYGVKD in the germline V gene. The V segment lost 3 bases and the J segment 8 bases; nucleotides outside the gene matches: 12. CDR3 nucleotides: TGTGCCATCAGTGACCCTAGCGGGCCTCTCGACCAGCAGTACTTC. Translating it yields CAISDPSGPLDQQYF.

This clone was seen just once. The chain links TRBV5-5 to TRBJ2-7; 9 nucleotides agree with TRBD1. Germline CDR1 is SGHKS and CDR2 is YYEKEE (reference sequence). This CDR3 is built from 15 residues. Trimming took 2 bases from V and 3 from J; bases not matched to a gene: 6. CDR3 bases: TGTGCCAGCAGCTTCGGGACAGGGTTTTACTACGAGCAGTACTTC. Protein product: CASSFGTGFYYEQYF. Complete variable domain (other parts from reference TRBV5-5 and TRBJ2-7): DAGVTQSPTHLIKTRGQQVTLRCSPISGHKSVSWYQQVLGQGPQFIFQYYEKEERGRGNFPDRFSARQFPNYSSELNVNALLLGDSALYLCASSFGTGFYYEQYFGPGTRLTVT.

This chain links TRBV6-5 with TRBJ1-2, with a weak D call TRBD1 (6 bases). CDR3 length: 13 residues. Germline V gene lookup returns CDR1 MNHEY and CDR2 SVGAGI. V gave up 4 bases and J gave up 8 bases, with 14 bases separating them. The CDR3 sequence is CASSSGGLGGYTF. CDR3 in DNA: TGTGCCAGCAGTTCTGGGGGCTTGGGGGGCTACACCTTC.

This clone was counted between two and nine times. This chain uses TRBV27 with TRBJ1-2; D call uncertain. CDR3 length: 15 amino acids. Germline CDR1 and CDR2: MNHEY and SMNVEV (reference sequence). With 5 bases removed from V and 8 bases from J, the gap between germline ends came to 21 bases. This chain's CDR3 is CASSPDPRWSPGYTF. The CDR3 DNA sequence: TGTGCCAGCAGTCCCGACCCCCGCTGGAGCCCGGGCTACACCTTC.

The chain combines TRBV7-2 with TRBJ2-3, with D perhaps matching TRBD2 (6 bases). CDR1 is SGHTA and CDR2 is FQGNSA in the germline V gene. V lost 5 bases and J lost 5, with 11 bases in between. The CDR3 sequence is 13 residues long. The CDR3 nucleotides read TGTGCCAGCAGCCCGGGGACTCAAGATACGCAGTATTTT. Its translation is CASSPGTQDTQYF.

V gene TRBV4-1 combines with J gene TRBJ1-2, with 7 bases fitting TRBD1. This CDR3 spans 14 amino acids. Losses at the gene ends were 5 bases for V and 7 bases for J; bases not matched to a gene: 10. Germline CDR1 reads MGHRA; CDR2 reads YSYEKL. CDR3 in DNA: TGCGCCAGCAGCTCCCGACAGGGTGGTAGTGGCTACACCTTC. Encoded protein: CASSSRQGGSGYTF.

This chain uses TRBV27 with TRBJ1-3; D possibly corresponds to TRBD1 (5 bases). V dropped 6 bases and J dropped 0 bases, with 12 bases sitting between them. The CDR3 is 15 amino acids. CDR1 is MNHEY and CDR2 is SMNVEV in the germline V gene (reference sequence). The CDR3 DNA follows: TGTGCCAGCAGCCTAACAGGCATCTCTGGAAACACCATATATTTT. Translating it yields CASSLTGISGNTIYF.

The chain uses TRBV5-8 and TRBJ1-3; D is undetermined. The germline V gene has CDR1 SGHTS and CDR2 YDEGEE. There are 17 residues in the CDR3. V was cut by 0 bases and J by 0 bases, with 13 bases left in between. The CDR3 DNA reads TGTGCCAGCAGCTTGGCGCCGAGCTCCTTCTCTGGAAACACCATATATTTT. Amino acids: CASSLAPSSFSGNTIYF.

The V and J genes are TRBV10-2 and TRBJ1-3; a weak D match, TRBD1 (5 bases). CDR1 is WSHSY and CDR2 is SAAADI in the germline V gene. This CDR3 contains 18 residues. The V end lost 0 bases, the J end lost 0 bases, and 15 bases lay between the germline ends. CDR3 in DNA: TGCGCCAGCAGTGAGTCGGGGGGTGCTACATCCTCTGGAAACACCATATATTTT. Translation: CASSESGGATSSGNTIYF.

V and J are TRBV28 and TRBJ2-7; D not certain. The V end was cut by 6 bases, the J end by 3 bases, with 18 bases between. Per the germline V gene, CDR1 is MDHEN and CDR2 is SYDVKM. The CDR3 is made up of 15 amino acids. In DNA, the CDR3 is TGTGCCAGCAGCCCTACCCCATTAGATAACTACGAGCAGTACTTC. This sequence encodes CASSPTPLDNYEQYF.

V is TRBV5-6 and J is TRBJ2-6; possibly TRBD1 for D (5 bases). CDR3 size: 16 residues. Germline CDR1 SGHDT, CDR2 YYEEEE. V lost 4 bases to trimming and J lost 0 bases, with 11 bases between them. CDR3 region: CASSRQTSSGANVLTF. In DNA, the CDR3 is TGTGCCAGCAGCCGACAGACTTCCTCTGGGGCCAACGTCCTGACTTTC.

The chain has TRBV5-5 and TRBJ2-1; D gene ambiguous. Germline CDR1 reads SGHKS; CDR2 reads YYEKEE (reference sequence). CDR3 size: 13 residues. Trimming took 3 bases from V and 10 from J, leaving 14 bases between them. The CDR3 coding sequence is TGTGCCAGCAGCTCCTTTCCCGAGAGGGAGCAGTTCTTC. This encodes CASSSFPEREQFF.

This chain connects TRBV4-1 to TRBJ2-5, with D perhaps TRBD1 (5 bases). CDR3 length: 13 amino acids. Trimming cost V 1 base and J 4 bases, with 7 bases left between them. CDR1 is MGHRA, CDR2 YSYEKL, per germline. The CDR3 spells CASSQARGETQYF. The CDR3, as DNA: TGCGCCAGCAGCCAAGCTAGGGGAGAGACCCAGTACTTC.

This chain uses TRBV29-1 with TRBJ2-7, with D uncertain. The CDR3 has 12 residues. CDR1 is SQVTM, CDR2 ANQGSEA, per germline. V was cut by 4 bases and J by 2 bases, with 9 bases left in between. In nucleotides, the CDR3 is TGCAGCGTTGGCGGCTTTACCTACGAGCAGTACTTC. This encodes CSVGGFTYEQYF.

This chain uses TRBV6-6 with TRBJ2-1, with TRBD2 matching over 8 bases. The J segment lost 2 bases and the V segment lost 2 bases, leaving 5 bases of the junction unmatched. There are 16 residues in the CDR3. Germline V lookup: CDR1 MNHNY, CDR2 SVGAGI (reference sequence). CDR3 in amino acids: CASSYTGRGAYNEQFF. The DNA of the CDR3 is TGTGCCAGCAGTTACACCGGGCGGGGGGCCTACAATGAGCAGTTCTTC.